The clone carrying this TCR beta chain appeared a single time. This sample was included in a study of CD8 T cells in Susac syndrome. Negative isolation yielded CD8+ and CD4+ T cells; FACS enriched TEMRA cells. This CDR3 contains 14 residues. Trimming pared 0 bases from V and 3 bases from J, leaving 9 bases between. Germline V gene sequence: CDR1 LGHNA, CDR2 YNFKEQ. The authors reverse transcribed about 0.5 to 1 ug RNA with random hexamers. With immunoSEQ multiplex PCR, TCR beta CDR3 was amplified across 54 Vbeta and 13 Jbeta. MiXCR, applied by TCRdb to the immunoSEQ multiplex PCR reads, yields one record per CDR3 protein. The sample lists over 95,000 distinct CDR3 sequences, around 90% seen once, with roughly 0.12% in the top ten.

Sequenced: CD8+ T cells from PBMCs. The receptor was derived from a human donor in good health. The genes are TRBV4-2 and TRBJ2-7; tentative D call: TRBD1 (6 bases). In DNA form, the CDR3 reads TGTGCCAGCAGCCAAGATAGGGGGTTCTACGAGCAGTACTTC. Translating it yields CASSQDRGFYEQYF.